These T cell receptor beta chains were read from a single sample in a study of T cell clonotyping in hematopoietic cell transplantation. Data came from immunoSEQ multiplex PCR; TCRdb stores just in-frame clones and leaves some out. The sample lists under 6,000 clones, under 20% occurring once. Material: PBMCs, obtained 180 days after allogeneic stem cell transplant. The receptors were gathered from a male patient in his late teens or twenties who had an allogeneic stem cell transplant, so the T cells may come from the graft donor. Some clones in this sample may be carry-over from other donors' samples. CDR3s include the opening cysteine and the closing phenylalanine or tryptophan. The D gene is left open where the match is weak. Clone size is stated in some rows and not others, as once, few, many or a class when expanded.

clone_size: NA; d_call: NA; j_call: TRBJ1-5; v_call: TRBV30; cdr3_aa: CAWSVPSFLQPQHF; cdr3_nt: TGTGCCTGGAGTGTACCCAGCTTTCTTCAGCCCCAGCATTTT
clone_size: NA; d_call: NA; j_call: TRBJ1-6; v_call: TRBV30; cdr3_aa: CAWRIPQARANSPLHF; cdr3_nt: TGTGCCTGGAGGATACCCCAGGCGAGGGCGAATTCACCCCTCCACTTT
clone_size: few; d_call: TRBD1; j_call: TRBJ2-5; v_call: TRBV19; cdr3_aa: CATAAGGPETQYF; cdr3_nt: TGTGCCACGGCCGCAGGGGGCCCAGAGACCCAGTACTTC
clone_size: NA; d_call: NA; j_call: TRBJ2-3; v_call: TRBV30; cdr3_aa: CAWSPGSRENTQYF; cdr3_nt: TGTGCCTGGAGTCCAGGATCCCGGGAGAATACGCAGTATTTT
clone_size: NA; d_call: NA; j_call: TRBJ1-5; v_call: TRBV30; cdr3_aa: CAWSGSGQSGNQPQHF; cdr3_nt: TGTGCCTGGAGTGGCTCCGGACAGTCGGGCAATCAGCCCCAGCATTTT
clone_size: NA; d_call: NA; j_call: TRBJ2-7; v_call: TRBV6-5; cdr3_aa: CASSTTGRPREQYF; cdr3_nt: TGTGCCAGCAGTACCACAGGGAGGCCTCGTGAGCAGTACTTC
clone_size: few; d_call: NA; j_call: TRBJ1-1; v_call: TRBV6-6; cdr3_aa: CASSSGMTEAFF; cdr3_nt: TGTGCCAGCAGTTCCGGGATGACTGAAGCTTTCTTT
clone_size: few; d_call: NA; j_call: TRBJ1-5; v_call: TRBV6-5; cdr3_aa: CASSYRLDQPQHF; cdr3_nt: TGTGCCAGCAGTTATAGGTTGGATCAGCCCCAGCATTTT
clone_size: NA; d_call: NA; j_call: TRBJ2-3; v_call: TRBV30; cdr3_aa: CAWSALGATQYF; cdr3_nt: TGTGCCTGGAGTGCACTAGGCGCTACGCAGTATTTT
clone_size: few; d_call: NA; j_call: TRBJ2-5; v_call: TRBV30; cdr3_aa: CAWGQQETQYF; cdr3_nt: TGTGCCTGGGGACAGCAAGAGACCCAGTACTTC
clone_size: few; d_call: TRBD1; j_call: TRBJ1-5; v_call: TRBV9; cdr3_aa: CASSPGQGGQPQHF; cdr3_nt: TGTGCCAGCAGTCCCGGACAGGGCGGTCAGCCCCAGCATTTT
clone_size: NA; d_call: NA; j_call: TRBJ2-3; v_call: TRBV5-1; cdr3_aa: CASSLGGAHHLTDTQYF; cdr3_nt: TGCGCCAGCAGCTTGGGGGGAGCGCACCACCTCACAGATACGCAGTATTTT
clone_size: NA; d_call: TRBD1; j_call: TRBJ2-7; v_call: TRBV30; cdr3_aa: CAWSGGTAPYEQYF; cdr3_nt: TGTGCCTGGAGTGGAGGGACAGCTCCCTACGAGCAGTACTTC
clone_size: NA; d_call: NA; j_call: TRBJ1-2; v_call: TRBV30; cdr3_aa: CACGQSYGYTF; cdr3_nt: TGTGCCTGCGGACAGTCCTATGGCTACACCTTC
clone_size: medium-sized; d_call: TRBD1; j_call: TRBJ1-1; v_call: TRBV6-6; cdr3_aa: CASSYDRGMNTEAFF; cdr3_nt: TGTGCCAGCAGTTACGACAGGGGAATGAACACTGAAGCTTTCTTT
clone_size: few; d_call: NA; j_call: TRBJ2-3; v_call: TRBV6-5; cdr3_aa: CASSYRELTDTQYF; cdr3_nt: TGTGCCAGCAGTTACAGGGAACTCACAGATACGCAGTATTTT
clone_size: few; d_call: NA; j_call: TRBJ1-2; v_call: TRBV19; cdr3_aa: CASTRGYGYTF; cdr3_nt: TGTGCCAGTACCCGGGGGTATGGCTACACCTTC
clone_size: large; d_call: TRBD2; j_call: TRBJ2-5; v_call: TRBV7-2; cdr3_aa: CASSSERGGQETQYF; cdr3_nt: TGTGCCAGCAGCTCCGAGCGGGGGGGTCAAGAGACCCAGTACTTC
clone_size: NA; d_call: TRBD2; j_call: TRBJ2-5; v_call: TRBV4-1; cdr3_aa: CASSHPGGWQETQYF; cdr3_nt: TGCGCCAGCAGCCACCCCGGGGGGTGGCAAGAGACCCAGTACTTC
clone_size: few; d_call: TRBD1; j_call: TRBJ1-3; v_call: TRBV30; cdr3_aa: CAWGDRVGDTIYF; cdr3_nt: TGTGCCTGGGGCGACAGGGTGGGAGACACCATATATTTT
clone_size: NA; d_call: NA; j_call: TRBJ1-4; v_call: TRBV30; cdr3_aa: CAWSVVNEKLFF; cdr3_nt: TGTGCCTGGAGCGTCGTGAATGAAAAACTGTTTTTT
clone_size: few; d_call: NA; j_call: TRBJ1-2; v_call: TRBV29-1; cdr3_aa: CSVDNGGPYGYTF; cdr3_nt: TGCAGCGTTGATAACGGGGGCCCGTATGGCTACACCTTC
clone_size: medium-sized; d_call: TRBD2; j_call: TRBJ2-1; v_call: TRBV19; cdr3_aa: CASTMTSGDYNEQFF; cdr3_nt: TGTGCCAGTACCATGACTAGCGGGGATTACAATGAGCAGTTCTTC
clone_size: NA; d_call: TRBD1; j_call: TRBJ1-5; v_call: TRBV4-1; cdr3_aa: CASSLGQGARQPQHF; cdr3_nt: TGCGCCAGCAGCCTCGGACAGGGGGCCCGTCAGCCCCAGCATTTT
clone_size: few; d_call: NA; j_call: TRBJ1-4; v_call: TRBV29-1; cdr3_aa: CSVADRRTNEKLFF; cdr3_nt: TGCAGCGTTGCGGACCGGCGAACTAATGAAAAACTGTTTTTT
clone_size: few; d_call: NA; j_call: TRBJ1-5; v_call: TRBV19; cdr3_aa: CASTPSSGEQHF; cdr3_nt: TGTGCCAGTACCCCGTCGAGCGGGGAACAGCATTTT
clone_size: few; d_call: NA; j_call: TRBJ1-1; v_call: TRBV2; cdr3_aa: CASTQAGGGRTEAFF; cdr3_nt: TGTGCCAGCACCCAGGCCGGAGGCGGGCGGACTGAAGCTTTCTTT
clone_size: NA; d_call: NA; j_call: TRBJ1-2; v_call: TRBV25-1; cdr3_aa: CASSAGALGYTF; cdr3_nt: TGTGCCAGCAGTGCGGGGGCGCTTGGCTACACCTTC
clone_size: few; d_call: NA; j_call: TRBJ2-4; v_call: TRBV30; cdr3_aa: CAWIGSRNIQYF; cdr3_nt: TGTGCCTGGATCGGGAGCAGGAACATTCAGTACTTC
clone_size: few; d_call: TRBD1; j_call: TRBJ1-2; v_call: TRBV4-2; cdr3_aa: CASSQGVGTGDGYTF; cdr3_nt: TGTGCCAGCAGCCAAGGCGTTGGGACAGGCGATGGCTACACCTTC
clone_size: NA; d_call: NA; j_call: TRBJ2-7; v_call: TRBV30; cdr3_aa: CAWSVPLAYEQYF; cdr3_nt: TGTGCCTGGAGTGTACCCCTAGCCTACGAGCAGTACTTC
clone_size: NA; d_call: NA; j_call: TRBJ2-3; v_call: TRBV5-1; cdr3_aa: CASSPQGITDTQYF; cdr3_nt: TGCGCCAGCAGCCCACAAGGCATCACAGATACGCAGTATTTT
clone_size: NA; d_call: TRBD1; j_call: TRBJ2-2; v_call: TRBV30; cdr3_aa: CAWNAGTGLNTGELFF; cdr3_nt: TGTGCCTGGAATGCCGGGACAGGGTTGAACACCGGGGAGCTGTTTTTT
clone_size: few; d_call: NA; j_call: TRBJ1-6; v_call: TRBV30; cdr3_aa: CAWGYNSPLHF; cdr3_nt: TGTGCCTGGGGCTATAATTCACCCCTCCACTTT
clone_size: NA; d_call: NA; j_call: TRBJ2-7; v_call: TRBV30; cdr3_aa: CAWNSMGVEQYF; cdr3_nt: TGTGCCTGGAATTCGATGGGCGTCGAGCAGTACTTC
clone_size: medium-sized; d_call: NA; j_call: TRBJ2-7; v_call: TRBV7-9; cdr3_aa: CASSLASAAYEQYF; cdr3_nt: TGTGCCAGCAGCTTAGCGTCGGCGGCCTACGAGCAGTACTTC
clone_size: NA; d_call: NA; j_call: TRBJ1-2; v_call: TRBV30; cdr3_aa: CACRRDRPYGYTF; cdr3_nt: TGTGCCTGTCGCCGTGACAGGCCCTATGGCTACACCTTC
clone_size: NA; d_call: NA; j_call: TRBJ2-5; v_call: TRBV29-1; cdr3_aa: CSVGSQQAQYF; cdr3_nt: TGCAGCGTTGGATCTCAGCAGGCCCAGTACTTC
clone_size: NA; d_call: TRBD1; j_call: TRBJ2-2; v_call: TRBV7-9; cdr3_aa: CASSIRQGINTGELFF; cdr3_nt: TGTGCCAGCAGCATCCGACAGGGCATAAACACCGGGGAGCTGTTTTTT
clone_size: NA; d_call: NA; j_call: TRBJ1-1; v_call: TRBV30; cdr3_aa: CAWSVALDGTEAFF; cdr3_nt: TGTGCCTGGAGTGTGGCCCTGGACGGCACTGAAGCTTTCTTT
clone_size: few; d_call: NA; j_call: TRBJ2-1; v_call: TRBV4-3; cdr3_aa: CASSQDIVGDNYNEQFF; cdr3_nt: TGCGCCAGCAGCCAAGATATAGTAGGGGACAACTACAATGAGCAGTTCTTC
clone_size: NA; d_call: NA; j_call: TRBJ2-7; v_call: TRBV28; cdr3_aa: CASIGRNSYEQYF; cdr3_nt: TGTGCCAGCATCGGCCGGAACTCCTACGAGCAGTACTTC
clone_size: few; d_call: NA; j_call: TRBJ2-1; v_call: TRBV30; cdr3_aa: CAWSRQIDEQFF; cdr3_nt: TGTGCCTGGAGCCGTCAAATCGATGAGCAGTTCTTC
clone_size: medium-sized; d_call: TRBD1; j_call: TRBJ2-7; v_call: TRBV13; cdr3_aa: CASSPETGAYEQYF; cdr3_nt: TGTGCCAGCAGCCCCGAGACAGGGGCCTACGAGCAGTACTTC
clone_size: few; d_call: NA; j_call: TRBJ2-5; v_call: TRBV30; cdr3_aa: CASLAWPETQYF; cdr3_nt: TGTGCCTCCCTGGCCTGGCCGGAGACCCAGTACTTC
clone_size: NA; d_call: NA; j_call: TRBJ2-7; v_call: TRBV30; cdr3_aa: CAWSVQGIHEQYF; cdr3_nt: TGTGCCTGGAGTGTACAGGGTATCCACGAGCAGTACTTC
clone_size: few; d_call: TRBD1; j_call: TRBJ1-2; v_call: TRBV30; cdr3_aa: CAWSLYTGVDYGYTF; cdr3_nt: TGTGCCTGGAGTTTATACACAGGGGTGGACTATGGCTACACCTTC
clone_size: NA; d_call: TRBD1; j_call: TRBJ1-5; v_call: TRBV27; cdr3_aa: CASRPGTGANQPQHF; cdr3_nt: TGTGCCAGCAGACCCGGGACAGGGGCCAATCAGCCCCAGCATTTT
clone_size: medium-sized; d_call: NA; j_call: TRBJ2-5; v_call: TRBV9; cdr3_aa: CASSVVGGETQYF; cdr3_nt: TGTGCCAGCAGCGTAGTGGGTGGAGAGACCCAGTACTTC
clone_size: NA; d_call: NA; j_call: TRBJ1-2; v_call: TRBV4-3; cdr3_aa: CASSQAGPSGYTF; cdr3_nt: TGCGCCAGCAGCCAAGCGGGACCGAGTGGGTACACCTTC
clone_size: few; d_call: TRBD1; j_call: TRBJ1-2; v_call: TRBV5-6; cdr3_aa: CASSWRGQGTLRYGYTF; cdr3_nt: TGTGCCAGCAGCTGGAGGGGACAGGGGACCCTTAGGTATGGCTACACCTTC
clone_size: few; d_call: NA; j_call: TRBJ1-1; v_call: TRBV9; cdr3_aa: CASSSGTPMNTEAFF; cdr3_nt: TGTGCCAGCAGCTCGGGGACACCTATGAACACTGAAGCTTTCTTT
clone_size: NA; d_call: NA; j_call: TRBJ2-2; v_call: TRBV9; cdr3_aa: CASSDDPQTGELFF; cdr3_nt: TGTGCCAGCAGCGATGACCCTCAAACCGGGGAGCTGTTTTTT
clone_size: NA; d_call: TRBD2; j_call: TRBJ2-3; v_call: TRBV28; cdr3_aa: CASSSGGDSTDTQYF; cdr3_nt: TGTGCCAGCAGTTCGGGGGGAGACAGCACAGATACGCAGTATTTT
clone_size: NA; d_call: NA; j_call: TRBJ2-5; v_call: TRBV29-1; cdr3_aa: CSVGIGAQETQYF; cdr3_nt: TGCAGCGTTGGAATCGGAGCACAAGAGACCCAGTACTTC
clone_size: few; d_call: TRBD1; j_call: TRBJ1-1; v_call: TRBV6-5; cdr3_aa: CASGDRRQAFF; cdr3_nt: TGTGCCAGCGGGGACAGGAGGCAAGCTTTCTTT
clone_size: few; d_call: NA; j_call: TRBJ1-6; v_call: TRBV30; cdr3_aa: CAWAREENSPLHF; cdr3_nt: TGTGCCTGGGCGCGGGAGGAGAATTCACCCCTCCACTTT
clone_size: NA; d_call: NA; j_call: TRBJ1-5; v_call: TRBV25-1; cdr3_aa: CASSEGAVLSNQPQHF; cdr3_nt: TGTGCCAGCAGTGAAGGGGCAGTCCTTAGCAATCAGCCCCAGCATTTT